This is a list of T cell receptor beta chains from one sample in a study of T cells in Graves' hyperthyroidism and ophthalmopathy. Each CDR3 protein is one row after TCRdb ran MiXCR on the multiplex PCR reads. The profile shows 300,000 to 400,000 distinct CDR3 sequences, under 15% of them singletons. Sequences were obtained from blood. The receptor set was obtained from a woman in her late teens or twenties with Graves' hyperthyroidism. The CDR3 runs from the conserved cysteine through the conserved F or W. The order of the fields is CDR3 length, clone size, J gene, D gene, V gene, CDR3 DNA, CDR3 protein. D genes are given only for firm matches. A row's size may be missing; if present it is once, few, many or a size class.

cdr3_length: 14; clone_size: many; j_call: TRBJ2-7; d_call: -; v_call: TRBV7-8; cdr3_nt: TGTGCCAGCAGCCCCAGGGACCTACACTACGAGCAGTACTTC; cdr3_aa: CASSPRDLHYEQYF
cdr3_length: 16; clone_size: few; j_call: TRBJ2-2; d_call: -; v_call: TRBV5-1; cdr3_nt: TGCGCCAGTAGACTTGATCCGGGACTGGACGGCGGGGAGCTGTTTTTT; cdr3_aa: CASRLDPGLDGGELFF
cdr3_length: 13; clone_size: few; j_call: TRBJ1-1; d_call: -; v_call: TRBV19; cdr3_nt: TGTGCCAGTAGAATCACAGGGTACACTGAAACTTTCTTT; cdr3_aa: CASRITGYTETFF
cdr3_length: 15; clone_size: few; j_call: TRBJ1-1; d_call: -; v_call: TRBV4-1; cdr3_nt: TGCGCCAGCAGCCCCCCCCATGGGGAGAACACTGAAGCTTTCTTT; cdr3_aa: CASSPPHGENTEAFF
cdr3_length: 16; clone_size: -; j_call: TRBJ2-2; d_call: TRBD1; v_call: TRBV7-9; cdr3_nt: TGTGCCAGCAGCTCCCAGAACAGGGGTGGCACCGGGGAGCTGTTTTTT; cdr3_aa: CASSSQNRGGTGELFF
cdr3_length: 17; clone_size: many; j_call: TRBJ2-3; d_call: TRBD2; v_call: TRBV24-1; cdr3_nt: TGTGCCACCAGTGATTTTGGTCCAGCGGGAGTCCCAGATACGCAGTATTTT; cdr3_aa: CATSDFGPAGVPDTQYF
cdr3_length: 11; clone_size: many; j_call: TRBJ2-1; d_call: -; v_call: TRBV4-2; cdr3_nt: TGTGCCAGCAGCCAGGCGAATGAGCAGTTCTTC; cdr3_aa: CASSQANEQFF
cdr3_length: 18; clone_size: -; j_call: TRBJ2-3; d_call: -; v_call: TRBV7-6; cdr3_nt: TGTGCCAGCAGCTTGACAGGGAGGACGGCCTCACGCACAGATACGCAGTATTTT; cdr3_aa: CASSLTGRTASRTDTQYF
cdr3_length: 12; clone_size: few; j_call: TRBJ1-2; d_call: -; v_call: TRBV27; cdr3_nt: TGTGCCAGCAGTCCCCCGACCGGCGGCTACACCTTC; cdr3_aa: CASSPPTGGYTF
cdr3_length: 13; clone_size: many; j_call: TRBJ1-1; d_call: -; v_call: TRBV3-1; cdr3_nt: TGTGCCAGCAGCCAAGGACTAGGCACTGAAGCTTTCTTT; cdr3_aa: CASSQGLGTEAFF
cdr3_length: 14; clone_size: many; j_call: TRBJ1-1; d_call: TRBD1; v_call: TRBV5-1; cdr3_nt: TGCGCCAGCACCCCCCAGGGGGATGGAACTGAAGCTTTCTTT; cdr3_aa: CASTPQGDGTEAFF
cdr3_length: 16; clone_size: many; j_call: TRBJ2-1; d_call: TRBD2; v_call: TRBV6-2/TRBV6-3; cdr3_nt: TGTGCCAGCAGCATCTGGACTAGCGGAAACTACAATGAGCAGTTCTTC; cdr3_aa: CASSIWTSGNYNEQFF
cdr3_length: 15; clone_size: many; j_call: TRBJ2-1; d_call: TRBD2; v_call: TRBV7-8; cdr3_nt: TGTGCCAGCAGCAGGACTAGCGGCTTCTACAATGAGCAGTTCTTC; cdr3_aa: CASSRTSGFYNEQFF
cdr3_length: 12; clone_size: many; j_call: TRBJ1-1; d_call: -; v_call: TRBV27; cdr3_nt: TGTGCCAGCGGTGGGGGAGGATTTGAAGCTTTCTTT; cdr3_aa: CASGGGGFEAFF
cdr3_length: 11; clone_size: many; j_call: TRBJ1-1; d_call: -; v_call: TRBV12-3/TRBV12-4; cdr3_nt: TGTGCCAGCAGTTTGTCTTCGGAAGCTTTCTTT; cdr3_aa: CASSLSSEAFF
cdr3_length: 13; clone_size: many; j_call: TRBJ1-2; d_call: -; v_call: TRBV5-5; cdr3_nt: TGTGCCAGCAGCGTCCAGACGGGCTATGGCTACACCTTC; cdr3_aa: CASSVQTGYGYTF
cdr3_length: 12; clone_size: many; j_call: TRBJ2-1; d_call: -; v_call: TRBV30; cdr3_nt: TGTGCCTGGAGTGTTGTTGGGAATGAGCAGTTCTTC; cdr3_aa: CAWSVVGNEQFF
cdr3_length: 17; clone_size: once; j_call: TRBJ2-6; d_call: TRBD1; v_call: TRBV12-3/TRBV12-4; cdr3_nt: TGTGCCAGCAGTTTTTGGCAGGGGGCTACTGGGGCCAACGTCCTGACTTTC; cdr3_aa: CASSFWQGATGANVLTF
cdr3_length: 12; clone_size: many; j_call: TRBJ2-2; d_call: -; v_call: TRBV20-1; cdr3_nt: TGCAGTGCAACTGCGCGGGCCGGGGAGCTGTTTTTT; cdr3_aa: CSATARAGELFF
cdr3_length: 17; clone_size: many; j_call: TRBJ2-2; d_call: TRBD2; v_call: TRBV2; cdr3_nt: TGTGCCAGCAGACCCGGACTAGCGGGAGATGGCACCGGGGAGCTGTTTTTT; cdr3_aa: CASRPGLAGDGTGELFF
cdr3_length: 13; clone_size: many; j_call: TRBJ1-1; d_call: -; v_call: TRBV28; cdr3_nt: TGTGCCAGCAGTTCCCCCTCGGACACTGAAGCTTTCTTT; cdr3_aa: CASSSPSDTEAFF
cdr3_length: 15; clone_size: many; j_call: TRBJ1-1; d_call: TRBD1; v_call: TRBV4-1; cdr3_nt: TGCGCCAGCAGGTTAAGCACAGGGGGGGCCACTGAAGCTTTCTTT; cdr3_aa: CASRLSTGGATEAFF
cdr3_length: 13; clone_size: -; j_call: TRBJ2-7; d_call: TRBD1; v_call: TRBV2; cdr3_nt: TGTGCCAGCACGGGACAGGGATCGTACGAGCAGTACTTC; cdr3_aa: CASTGQGSYEQYF
cdr3_length: 14; clone_size: many; j_call: TRBJ1-1; d_call: TRBD1; v_call: TRBV7-9; cdr3_nt: TGTGCCAGCAGCCGCGGACAGGGTTTCACTGAAGCTTTCTTT; cdr3_aa: CASSRGQGFTEAFF
cdr3_length: 14; clone_size: many; j_call: TRBJ1-4; d_call: TRBD1; v_call: TRBV7-2; cdr3_nt: TGTGCCAGCAGCTCGACAGGGTTTGGTGAAAAACTGTTTTTT; cdr3_aa: CASSSTGFGEKLFF
cdr3_length: 17; clone_size: many; j_call: TRBJ2-1; d_call: -; v_call: TRBV11-2; cdr3_nt: TGTGCCAGCAGATCTATACGAGGCTATGTCCCCTACAATGAGCAGTTCTTC; cdr3_aa: CASRSIRGYVPYNEQFF
cdr3_length: 13; clone_size: many; j_call: TRBJ1-1; d_call: -; v_call: TRBV28; cdr3_nt: TGTGCCAGCAGTTTGGGGGCGCACACTGAAGCTTTCTTT; cdr3_aa: CASSLGAHTEAFF
cdr3_length: 13; clone_size: -; j_call: TRBJ2-1; d_call: -; v_call: TRBV7-2; cdr3_nt: TGTGCCAGCAGTCCCCCGGGAGTCTATGAGCAGTTCTTC; cdr3_aa: CASSPPGVYEQFF
cdr3_length: 15; clone_size: many; j_call: TRBJ2-5; d_call: TRBD2; v_call: TRBV7-2; cdr3_nt: TGTGCCAGCAGCTTAGAGGCTAGCGGGGTCGGCGCCCAGTACTTC; cdr3_aa: CASSLEASGVGAQYF
cdr3_length: 17; clone_size: many; j_call: TRBJ2-1; d_call: -; v_call: TRBV3-1; cdr3_nt: TGTGCCAGCAGCCACACCCCGGGGGGAGGGGGGTACAATGAGCAGTTCTTC; cdr3_aa: CASSHTPGGGGYNEQFF
cdr3_length: 17; clone_size: few; j_call: TRBJ2-4; d_call: TRBD2; v_call: TRBV6-1; cdr3_nt: TGTGCCAGCGTAAAAAACGGGGGGACTTTAGCCAAAAACATTCAGTACTTC; cdr3_aa: CASVKNGGTLAKNIQYF
cdr3_length: 14; clone_size: -; j_call: TRBJ2-1; d_call: -; v_call: TRBV3-1; cdr3_nt: TGTGCCAGCAGCCAAGGCGGGGCCTACAATGAGCAGTTCTTC; cdr3_aa: CASSQGGAYNEQFF